This T cell receptor (beta chain) originates from a study of blood T cell repertoires in COVID-19. The table came from immunoSEQ multiplex PCR; TCRdb's copy has only in-frame clones and leaves some out. This repertoire shows 350,000 or so clones, around 83% found once; its top ten account for under 3%. CDR3 length: 14 residues. The germline CDR1 and CDR2 sequences are KGHSY and FQNENV. The junction had 7 bases not matched to a gene; V was cut back by 5 bases and J by 6 bases. Sample: peripheral blood. This chain joins TRBV16 and TRBJ2-1; 7 bases map to TRBD2. The TCR comes from a man in his thirties or forties with active or convalescent COVID-19. This CDR3 reads CASSTAGEGNEQFF. CDR3 sequence (DNA): TGTGCCAGCAGCACGGCGGGAGAGGGCAATGAGCAGTTCTTC.